This TCR beta chain came from a study of T cell responses to AZD1222 COVID-19 vaccine. The method was immunoSEQ multiplex PCR; TCRdb's version includes in-frame clones alone and lacks a portion of them. This repertoire shows about 150,000 clones, 80% to 95% found once; its top ten account for over 1%. Germline assignment: CDR1 SGHTA and CDR2 FQGNSA. The CDR3 length is 14 residues. V was pared by 5 bases and J by 9 bases, with 7 bases of the junction left unmatched. The TCR sequence derives from an adult who received the AZD1222 COVID-19 vaccine. Sequenced material: peripheral blood, taken 28 days after the second AZD1222 dose. This sequence joins TRBV7-2 and TRBJ1-4; the match to TRBD1 covers 9 bases. The DNA of the CDR3 is TGTGCCAGCAGCAACCGGGACAGGGAGCAAAAACTGTTTTTT. Amino acid sequence: CASSNRDREQKLFF.